These 15 T cell receptor beta chains originate from one sample sequenced in a study of CD8 T cells in ankylosing spondylitis. MiXCR, applied by TCRdb to the 5' RACE reads, yields one record per CDR3 protein. The sample holds 150,000 or so distinct CDR3 sequences; approximately 10% are singletons and the top ten take roughly 28%. Material: blood, either unsorted or a sorted T cell fraction (not recorded which). Every receptor here comes from a male donor with ankylosing spondylitis or in good health (not recorded which).

CDR3 loop: CASSLGDEPYNEQFF. The CDR3 coding sequence is TGTGCCAGTAGTCTGGGCGACGAACCTTACAATGAGCAGTTCTTC. The V and J genes are TRBV19 and TRBJ2-1; D gene uncertain. Germline loops: CDR1 LNHDA, CDR2 SQIVND (reference sequence). This CDR3 comprises 15 residues. The V gene lost 5 bases and the J gene lost 4 bases, with 15 bases spanning the gap.

This clonotype was counted many times. The chain employs TRBV24-1 and TRBJ1-2; D is unresolved. CDR3 length: 12 residues. Trimming removed 3 bases at V and 8 bases at J, with 9 bases between. Germline V gene lookup returns CDR1 KGHDR and CDR2 SFDVKD. CDR3 sequence reads: CATSDGFGGYTF. CDR3 bases: TGTGCCACCAGTGATGGATTCGGGGGCTACACCTTC.

V gene TRBV9 combines with J gene TRBJ2-1, with D tentatively TRBD1 or TRBD2 (5 bases each). Germline V gene sequence: CDR1 SGDLS, CDR2 YYNGEE. This CDR3 region has 14 residues. The V end lost 4 bases, the J end lost 4 bases, and 12 bases lay between the germline ends. The CDR3 region is CASSTWDAYNEQFF. CDR3 coding DNA: TGTGCCAGCAGCACGTGGGACGCTTACAATGAGCAGTTCTTC.

This clonotype turned up a few times. The rearrangement uses TRBV7-9 and TRBJ2-1, with no clear D. This CDR3 spans 12 amino acids. The V gene lost 0 bases and the J gene lost 7 bases, with 4 bases spanning the gap. Germline CDR1 SEHNR, CDR2 FQNEAQ (reference sequence). CDR3 nucleotide sequence: TGTGCCAGCAGCTTAGCCCAGAATGAGCAGTTCTTC. It specifies CASSLAQNEQFF.

This clonotype was counted at least ten times. CDR3 nucleotide sequence: TGTGCCAGCAGCTGGGGAGGGGGGCTCAACCAAGAGACCCAGTACTTC. Protein: CASSWGGGLNQETQYF. The chain links TRBV5-6 to TRBJ2-5, with D possibly matching TRBD2 (7 bases). With 3 bases removed from V and 0 bases from J, the gap between germline ends came to 15 bases. This CDR3 has 16 residues. Germline V lookup: CDR1 SGHDT, CDR2 YYEEEE.

This clonotype was observed many times. V and J are TRBV12-3 or TRBV12-4 and TRBJ1-1; 10 bases align to TRBD1. With V trimmed by 7 bases and J by 4 bases, 9 bases remained unmatched. This CDR3 has 15 residues. This CDR3 is CASTKTGQGGTEAFF. The CDR3 region has the DNA TGTGCCAGCACAAAGACCGGACAGGGGGGCACTGAAGCTTTCTTT.

This clonotype was seen at least ten times. V gene TRBV10-3 combines with J gene TRBJ2-3; TRBD2 matches 11 bases. V lost 10 bases, J lost 3 bases, and 6 bases stayed unmatched. The germline V gene encodes CDR1 ENHRY and CDR2 SYGVKD. The CDR3 totals 14 residues. The CDR3 coding sequence is TGTGCCACCTCTAGCGGGAGGAGTACAGATACGCAGTATTTT. This sequence encodes CATSSGRSTDTQYF.

The chain is built from TRBV29-1 and TRBJ2-1; TRBD2 agrees at 7 bases. The CDR3 length is 16 residues. Germline V lookup: CDR1 SQVTM, CDR2 ANQGSEA. V lost 6 bases and J lost 0; bases outside the gene matches: 11. CDR3 sequence: CSVPGLTSYSYNEQFF. CDR3 nucleotide sequence: TGCAGCGTCCCGGGTCTGACTAGCTACTCCTACAATGAGCAGTTCTTC.

In this sample, this clonotype turned up many times. This chain joins TRBV11-2 and TRBJ2-1; TRBD1 is a possible D gene (6 bases). The CDR3 spans 15 residues. The germline V gene has CDR1 SGHAT and CDR2 FQNNGV. V dropped 5 bases and J dropped 9 bases, with 20 bases sitting between them. CDR3 sequence reads: CASSHMQGSKGEQFF. The CDR3 DNA reads as TGTGCCAGCAGCCACATGCAGGGGAGTAAGGGTGAGCAGTTCTTC.

This clonotype was counted at least ten times. The rearrangement joins TRBV5-1 to TRBJ2-7; D ambiguous. This CDR3 comprises 12 residues. Germline values: CDR1 SGHRS, CDR2 YFSETQ. V was pared by 1 base and J by 5 bases, with 7 bases between. As DNA, the CDR3 is TGCGCCAGCAGCTTGTCCGGGCACGAGCAGTACTTC. Residues: CASSLSGHEQYF. The full variable domain, rest sourced from reference TRBV5-1 and TRBJ2-7, is KAGVTQTPRYLIKTRGQQVTLSCSPISGHRSVSWYQQTPGQGLQFLFEYFSETQRNKGNFPGRFSGRQFSNSRSEMNVSTLELGDSALYLCASSLSGHEQYFGPGTRLTVT.

This clonotype came up many times. This chain connects TRBV5-5 to TRBJ1-3; possibly TRBD1 for D (6 bases). The CDR3 has 11 amino acids. The V gene lost 0 bases and the J gene lost 15 bases, with 10 bases spanning the gap. Germline-derived CDR1 and CDR2 are SGHKS and YYEKEE (reference sequence). The CDR3 bases are TGTGCCAGCAGCTTGGGGGGACAAGCATATTTT. It translates to CASSLGGQAYF.

There are a few counts of this clonotype. The chain recombines TRBV7-9 with TRBJ2-1, with unresolved D. V was shortened by 0 bases and J by 5 bases, with 11 bases between the two germline ends. The germline CDR1 and CDR2 sequences are SEHNR and FQNEAQ (reference sequence). The length of the CDR3 is 15 residues. DNA for the CDR3: TGTGCCAGCAGCTTAGCCCTCTCTATGCACAATGAGCAGTTCTTC. Translation gives CASSLALSMHNEQFF.

This clonotype was seen a few times. CDR3 nucleotides: TGCAGTGGAACTTCGACAGGGTGGAGCAATCAGCCCCAGCATTTT. Its translation is CSGTSTGWSNQPQHF. The chain is built from TRBV20-1 and TRBJ1-5, with 7 nucleotides matching TRBD1. The V gene's germline CDR1 is DFQATT and CDR2 SNEGSKA (reference sequence). There are 15 residues in the CDR3. The trim removed 7 bases at V and 1 base at J, leaving 10 bases unmatched.

This clonotype was observed at least ten times. This chain connects TRBV20-1 to TRBJ2-6; D remains ambiguous. Trimming took 4 bases from V and 4 from J, leaving 8 bases between them. The CDR3 is 13 residues long. CDR1 is DFQATT and CDR2 is SNEGSKA in the germline V gene (reference sequence). This chain's CDR3 is CSAMRPGANVLTF. The DNA for the CDR3 is TGCAGTGCTATGCGTCCGGGGGCCAACGTCCTGACTTTC.

This clonotype was detected many times. This sequence joins TRBV20-1 and TRBJ1-1, with TRBD1 as a possible D gene (5 bases). This CDR3 is built from 14 residues. Germline loops: CDR1 DFQATT, CDR2 SNEGSKA (reference sequence). Trimming took off 0 bases at V and 4 bases at J, with 12 bases between the two ends. Written as DNA, the CDR3 is TGCAGTGCTAGAGACCTCAATGGGGGCACTGAAGCTTTCTTT. It codes for CSARDLNGGTEAFF.